Listed below are T cell receptor beta chains from one sample, sequenced in a study of CD4 T cells in relation to SARS-CoV-2 and coronaviruses. The repertoire was sequenced with immunoSEQ multiplex PCR; TCRdb's copy has only in-frame clones and lacks some. The table has 38,000 or so clones, over 75% seen once. No antigen has been identified for these receptors. What was sequenced was memory CD4+ T cells from PBMCs, cultured in vitro. These receptors were obtained from an adult with COVID-19. Both conserved end residues are part of each CDR3. D genes are given only for firm matches. Clone size appears in some rows only: once, few, many, or a class for an expanded clone.

size	V	D	J	CDR3	DNA
.	TRBV7-9	.	TRBJ1-6	CASSFTAGARSPLHF	TGTGCCAGCAGCTTTACGGCAGGGGCACGATCACCCCTCCACTTT
.	TRBV7-2	.	TRBJ2-3	CASSRDRNTDTQYF	TGTGCCAGCAGCCGGGACCGGAACACAGATACGCAGTATTTT
.	TRBV4-1	TRBD1	TRBJ1-5	CASSQDLKEAGGYIGRQPQHF	TGCGCCAGCAGCCAAGATCTTAAAGAGGCAGGGGGCTACATTGGTCGTCAGCCCCAGCATTTT
few	TRBV13	TRBD1	TRBJ2-2	CASSLYRDSKTNTGELFF	TGTGCCAGCAGCTTATACCGGGACAGTAAGACGAACACCGGGGAGCTGTTTTTT
once	TRBV7-2	.	TRBJ2-2	CASSLAGITGELFF	TGTGCCAGCAGCTTAGCCGGGATCACCGGGGAGCTGTTTTTT
.	TRBV7-9	.	TRBJ2-5	CASTLLGQETQYF	TGTGCCAGCACCTTACTCGGGCAAGAGACCCAGTACTTC
few	TRBV19	TRBD2	TRBJ2-1	CASSRGTSGHNEQFF	TGTGCCAGTAGTAGGGGGACTAGCGGGCATAATGAGCAGTTCTTC
.	TRBV9	.	TRBJ2-3	CASSVASTDTQYF	TGTGCCAGCAGCGTAGCCAGCACAGATACGCAGTATTTT
.	TRBV28	.	TRBJ2-4	CASSPQALAKNIQYF	TGTGCCAGCAGTCCCCAGGCCCTAGCCAAAAACATTCAGTACTTC
.	TRBV28	.	TRBJ2-5	CASRKALGVQETQYF	TGTGCCAGCAGAAAGGCCCTAGGGGTCCAAGAGACCCAGTACTTC
.	TRBV29-1	.	TRBJ2-3	CSVDRGADTQYF	TGCAGCGTTGATCGGGGCGCGGATACGCAGTATTTT
.	TRBV6-5	.	TRBJ1-6	CATRELAGDNSPLHF	TGTGCCACCCGGGAGTTGGCAGGAGATAATTCACCCCTCCACTTT
.	TRBV6-5	.	TRBJ1-1	CASQGTREAFF	TGTGCCAGCCAAGGGACAAGAGAAGCTTTCTTT
.	TRBV10-3	.	TRBJ2-3	CAISSGDRDTQYF	TGTGCCATCAGTTCTGGGGATAGAGATACGCAGTATTTT
.	TRBV5-1	.	TRBJ1-1	CASSPRKDRANTEAFF	TGCGCCAGCAGCCCGAGGAAGGACAGAGCGAACACTGAAGCTTTCTTT
once	TRBV4-3	TRBD2	TRBJ2-1	CASSAGLAGEQFF	TGCGCCAGCAGCGCCGGACTAGCGGGAGAGCAGTTCTTC
.	TRBV9	TRBD1	TRBJ2-1	CASSPNRGTYNEQFF	TGTGCCAGCAGCCCAAACAGGGGGACCTACAATGAGCAGTTCTTC
few	TRBV20-1	.	TRBJ2-7	CSASPQEGEQYF	TGCAGTGCTAGTCCCCAGGAGGGCGAGCAGTACTTC
.	TRBV3-1/TRBV3-2	TRBD1	TRBJ2-5	CASSQDPGTGGETQYF	TGTGCCAGCAGCCAAGACCCCGGGACAGGGGGGGAGACCCAGTACTTC
few	TRBV27	.	TRBJ2-3	CASRTSSTDTQYF	TGTGCCAGCAGGACTTCTAGCACAGATACGCAGTATTTT
.	TRBV7-3	TRBD2	TRBJ2-7	CASSLLAGGPHEQYF	TGTGCCAGCAGCTTACTAGCGGGAGGGCCGCACGAGCAGTACTTC
once	TRBV6-6	.	TRBJ2-1	CASRAMSGYNEQFF	TGTGCCAGCAGGGCAATGAGTGGGTACAATGAGCAGTTCTTC
.	TRBV5-4	TRBD2	TRBJ2-1	CASSQTSGRQFF	TGTGCCAGCAGCCAGACTAGCGGGAGGCAGTTCTTC
.	TRBV28	.	TRBJ1-4	CASSFQGATNEKLFF	TGTGCCAGCAGTTTCCAGGGAGCAACTAATGAAAAACTGTTTTTT
.	TRBV3-1/TRBV3-2	TRBD2	TRBJ2-1	CASSQLREAYNEQFF	TGTGCCAGCAGCCAATTGCGGGAGGCGTACAATGAGCAGTTCTTC
.	TRBV7-2	.	TRBJ1-5	CASSLNRPGHQPQHF	TGTGCCAGCAGCTTAAACAGGCCCGGGCATCAGCCCCAGCATTTT
.	TRBV28	.	TRBJ1-4	CASKPSGAATNEKLFF	TGTGCCAGCAAGCCTTCCGGGGCAGCAACTAATGAAAAACTGTTTTTT
.	TRBV7-3	.	TRBJ2-3	CASSLSRSTDTQYF	TGTGCCAGCAGCTTGAGCCGCAGCACAGATACGCAGTATTTT
.	TRBV28	TRBD1	TRBJ2-7	CASSRDRGRAYEQYF	TGTGCCAGCAGCCGGGACAGGGGGCGCGCCTACGAGCAGTACTTC
.	TRBV5-1	TRBD2	TRBJ2-3	CASSLVAGEDTQYF	TGCGCCAGCAGCTTGGTGGCGGGAGAGGATACGCAGTATTTT
.	TRBV28	TRBD1	TRBJ1-2	CATAEDREGYGYTF	TGTGCCACCGCGGAAGACAGGGAAGGCTATGGCTACACCTTC
.	TRBV9	.	TRBJ2-6	CASSVRSKPLGANVLTF	TGTGCCAGCAGCGTACGGTCCAAACCCCTTGGGGCCAACGTCCTGACTTTC
.	TRBV5-1	.	TRBJ2-6	CASSPDAGANVLTF	TGCGCCAGCAGCCCGGATGCTGGGGCCAACGTCCTGACTTTC
.	TRBV28	TRBD2	TRBJ2-2	CASRSGTSGNTGELFF	TGTGCCAGCAGGTCTGGGACTAGCGGTAACACCGGGGAGCTGTTTTTT
.	TRBV5-1	.	TRBJ2-7	CASSLPGRPPYEQYF	TGCGCCAGCAGCTTGCCGGGGCGGCCTCCTTACGAGCAGTACTTC
.	TRBV4-1	.	TRBJ1-5	CASSQGTSLNQPQHF	TGCGCCAGCAGCCAAGGGACGAGCCTAAATCAGCCCCAGCATTTT
.	TRBV5-1	.	TRBJ2-7	CASSPGTVAYEQYF	TGCGCCAGCAGCCCTGGGACGGTTGCCTACGAGCAGTACTTC
few	TRBV2	TRBD1	TRBJ1-5	CASRDRGYQPQHF	TGTGCCAGCAGGGACAGGGGATATCAGCCCCAGCATTTT
once	TRBV28	TRBD2	TRBJ2-7	CASSPASGNKYEQYF	TGTGCCAGCAGTCCCGCTAGCGGGAATAAGTACGAGCAGTACTTC
.	TRBV15	.	TRBJ2-3	CATSRVVSTDTQYF	TGTGCCACCAGCAGAGTGGTGAGCACAGATACGCAGTATTTT
once	TRBV5-1	.	TRBJ1-1	CASSQTPGGVAEAFF	TGCGCCAGCAGCCAAACTCCCGGGGGGGTGGCTGAAGCTTTCTTT
.	TRBV11-3	.	TRBJ2-7	CASSPGGPLDEQYF	TGTGCCAGCAGCCCAGGCGGCCCCTTGGACGAGCAGTACTTC
.	TRBV5-5	.	TRBJ2-3	CASSLRLISTDTQYF	TGTGCCAGCAGCTTGCGACTCATTAGCACAGATACGCAGTATTTT
.	TRBV6-4	.	TRBJ2-3	CASSDGTDTDTQYF	TGTGCCAGCAGTGACGGGACTGACACAGATACGCAGTATTTT